The 29 T cell receptor beta chains reported below all come from one sample, sequenced in a study of cytomegalovirus exposure and HLA in healthy donors listed by TCRdb under 2017. The library was generated by the immunoSEQ multiplex PCR assay. The multiplex PCR relied on a mix of 60 forward primers for TCR Vbeta segments and 13 reverse primers for TCR Jbeta segments. The immuneACCESS repertoire file appears here via TCRdb, limited to in-frame rearrangements. These files lack a portion of the clones; in checked studies, under half of the deficit traces to unresolved V genes, and the cause of the others is not known. Here the sample has more than 95,000 clones; around 75% occur a single time. Roughly 10% of the sample belongs to the ten largest clones. The sample comprised PBMCs. The source of these receptors is a woman in her forties or fifties in good health and CMV-seropositive.

The chain combines TRBV10-3 with TRBJ2-6; maybe TRBD1 (6 bases). Germline-derived CDR1 and CDR2 are ENHRY and SYGVKD. There are 17 residues in the CDR3. Trimming removed 4 bases at V and 0 bases at J, with 13 bases between. The chain's CDR3 is CAISADSLTSGANVLTF. Written as DNA, the CDR3 is TGTGCCATCAGTGCGGACAGTTTAACCTCTGGGGCCAACGTCCTGACTTTC.

The chain joins TRBV15 to TRBJ1-5; no clear D gene. Germline V CDR1 and CDR2: LNHNV, YYDKDF (reference sequence). This CDR3 is 14 amino acids long. Between the trimmed V and J ends, which lost 1 base and 8 bases, there was a span of 12 bases. The CDR3 nucleotides read TGTGCCACCAGCAGAGGCGGGGTCTTGGAGCCCCAGCATTTT. Amino acids: CATSRGGVLEPQHF.

The V call is TRBV5-1, the J call TRBJ2-3; 10 bases align to TRBD2. This CDR3 contains 17 residues. Germline values: CDR1 SGHRS, CDR2 YFSETQ. The V segment lost 8 bases and the J segment 3 bases; nucleotides outside the gene matches: 15. CDR3 sequence reads: CASTLAGALLKTDTQYF. In DNA, the CDR3 is TGCGCCAGTACTCTAGCGGGGGCCTTGCTGAAAACAGATACGCAGTATTTT. The complete variable domain, with remaining parts taken from reference TRBV5-1 and TRBJ2-3, reads KAGVTQTPRYLIKTRGQQVTLSCSPISGHRSVSWYQQTPGQGLQFLFEYFSETQRNKGNFPGRFSGRQFSNSRSEMNVSTLELGDSALYLCASTLAGALLKTDTQYFGPGTRLTVL.

This clone was seen a few times. CDR3 nucleotides: TGCGCCAGCAGTGAGTCGCAGGGGGCCGCCAAAAACATTCAGTACTTC. This gives the protein CASSESQGAAKNIQYF. V gene TRBV10-1 combines with J gene TRBJ2-4; TRBD1 matches at 8 bases. The CDR3 is 16 amino acids. Germline CDR1 reads WNHNN; CDR2 reads SYGVQD (reference sequence). V gave up 0 bases and J gave up 1 base; unmatched junction bases: 2.

This chain uses TRBV29-1 with TRBJ1-2; unclear D gene. Germline V gene sequence: CDR1 SQVTM, CDR2 ANQGSEA. V lost 0 bases and J 8 bases, leaving 31 bases between the germline ends. The CDR3 length is 19 residues. CDR3: CSVEERGRSLNSLKRGYTF. The CDR3 coding sequence is TGCAGCGTTGAAGAGCGAGGGCGCAGCCTTAACTCTCTTAAGCGGGGCTACACCTTC.

V usage is TRBV9 and J usage is TRBJ2-1; the match to TRBD2 covers 12 bases. The V gene end was trimmed by 1 base and the J gene end by 1 base; junction bases not matched to a gene: 0. CDR1 and CDR2 (germline): SGDLS, YYNGEE. This CDR3 is 16 amino acids long. The CDR3 nucleotides read TGTGCCAGCAGCGTACTAGCGGGAGGGTCCTACAATGAGCAGTTCTTC. It translates to CASSVLAGGSYNEQFF.

The chain uses TRBV12-5 and TRBJ2-5; 11 bases map to TRBD2. The CDR3 spans 19 residues. Trimming took 0 bases from V and 4 from J; bases not matched to a gene: 13. Germline V gene data show CDR1 as LGHNT and CDR2 as FRNRAP. CDR3 bases: TGTGCTAGTGGTTTGGTAACCCGAGAGGCTAGCGGGAGGAGAGAGACCCAGTACTTC. Its translation is CASGLVTREASGRRETQYF.

The chain combines TRBV9 with TRBJ2-7; D possibly corresponds to TRBD1 (5 bases). The CDR3 totals 14 residues. The V gene's germline CDR1 is SGDLS and CDR2 YYNGEE. V gave up 0 bases and J gave up 3 bases, with 10 bases separating them. CDR3 sequence reads: CASSVGQGNYEQYF. CDR3 bases: TGTGCCAGCAGCGTAGGGCAGGGAAACTACGAGCAGTACTTC. Based on the CDR3 plus reference TRBV9 and TRBJ2-7, the full variable domain is DSGVTQTPKHLITATGQRVTLRCSPRSGDLSVYWYQQSLDQGLQFLIQYYNGEERAKGNILERFSAQQFPDLHSELNLSSLELGDSALYFCASSVGQGNYEQYFGPGTRLTVT.

The rearrangement joins TRBV7-4 to TRBJ2-7; no definite D call. V gave up 3 bases and J gave up 3 bases, with 6 bases separating them. This CDR3 has 12 residues. Germline assignment: CDR1 SGHVT and CDR2 SQSDAQ. CDR3 sequence reads: CASSFGLYEQYF. As DNA, the CDR3 is TGTGCCAGCAGCTTCGGTCTCTACGAGCAGTACTTC.

The J gene is TRBJ1-1, the V gene TRBV7-9; the match to TRBD1 covers 7 bases. The V segment lost 4 bases and the J segment 6 bases; nucleotides outside the gene matches: 11. The CDR3 has 15 amino acids. Germline loops: CDR1 SEHNR, CDR2 FQNEAQ (reference sequence). CDR3 residues: CASSSTTGSIPEAFF. CDR3 in DNA: TGTGCCAGCAGCTCGACGACAGGGTCGATCCCTGAAGCTTTCTTT.

Only one count was recorded for this clone. The V call is TRBV7-2, the J call TRBJ1-4; D is possibly TRBD1 (6 bases). V lost 5 bases and J lost 7, with 20 bases in between. This CDR3 has 16 amino acids. CDR1 and CDR2 from the germline V gene are SGHTA and FQGNSA. The CDR3 spells CASSIRRGGLSEKLFF. CDR3 coding DNA: TGTGCCAGCAGCATTCGACGGGGGGGCTTAAGTGAAAAACTGTTTTTT.

This clone appeared a single time. V is TRBV5-1 and J is TRBJ1-6; 7 bases match TRBD1. Germline lookup yields CDR1 SGHRS and CDR2 YFSETQ. CDR3 length equals 13 residues. Unmatched junction bases numbered 9, after V lost 5 bases and J lost 13 bases. CDR3 nucleotide sequence: TGCGCCAGCAGTGACGACCCAGGGGGGCCCCTCCACTTT. Its translation: CASSDDPGGPLHF.

A few counts support this clone. V and J are TRBV7-9 and TRBJ1-5; 7 nucleotides align to TRBD1. Germline V gene sequence: CDR1 SEHNR, CDR2 FQNEAQ (reference sequence). V lost 3 bases, J lost 6 bases, and 11 bases stayed unmatched. The CDR3 sequence is 16 residues long. CDR3 sequence reads: CASSFWDSRVGQPQHF. CDR3 in DNA: TGTGCCAGCAGCTTCTGGGACAGCCGGGTTGGTCAGCCCCAGCATTTT.

The table lists this clone with a few counts. V is TRBV7-8 and J is TRBJ1-6; TRBD1 might be the D (5 bases). The CDR3 runs 16 residues. Germline V gene sequence: CDR1 SGHVS, CDR2 FQNEAQ. Trimming cost V 2 bases and J 4 bases, with 12 bases left between them. CDR3 DNA sequence: TGTGCCAGCAGCTTATCGAGGGAGGGGTATAATTCACCCCTCCACTTT. This translates into CASSLSREGYNSPLHF.

This chain connects TRBV2 to TRBJ1-4, with TRBD1 matching over 7 bases. V shed 4 bases, J shed 6 bases, and the junction held 5 bases outside the gene matches. This CDR3 contains 14 residues. From germline, CDR1 is SNHLY and CDR2 FYNNEI. The CDR3 bases are TGTGCCAGCAGTGTACAGGGGTTGCATGAAAAACTGTTTTTT. It encodes CASSVQGLHEKLFF. Using reference TRBV2 and TRBJ1-4 for the parts outside the CDR3, the full variable domain is EPEVTQTPSHQVTQMGQEVILRCVPISNHLYFYWYRQILGQKVEFLVSFYNNEISEKSEIFDDQFSVERPDGSNFTLKIRSTKLEDSAMYFCASSVQGLHEKLFFGSGTQLSVL.

V gene TRBV7-9 combines with J gene TRBJ2-7, with 15 bases fitting TRBD2. The CDR3 runs to 15 residues. V was clipped by 5 bases and J by 11 bases; unmatched bases: 10. The V gene's germline CDR1 is SEHNR and CDR2 FQNEAQ (reference sequence). DNA for the CDR3: TGTGCCAGCAGCACGGGACTAGCGGGGGGCCTGTCGGAGTACTTC. This sequence encodes CASSTGLAGGLSEYF.

The rearrangement joins TRBV29-1 to TRBJ2-5; 12 bases fit TRBD1. J was trimmed by 5 bases and V by 4 bases; bases with no gene match: 8. Germline CDR1 SQVTM, CDR2 ANQGSEA. This CDR3 is 15 amino acids long. The CDR3 reads CSVAIAGTGGETQYF. The CDR3 region has the DNA TGCAGCGTTGCCATAGCCGGGACAGGGGGCGAGACCCAGTACTTC.

V gene TRBV2 combines with J gene TRBJ2-1; 13 nucleotides line up with TRBD2. The trim removed 3 bases at V and 4 bases at J, leaving 3 bases unmatched. The length of the CDR3 is 16 residues. The germline CDR1 and CDR2 sequences are SNHLY and FYNNEI. The CDR3 region is CASSDRGLAGYNEQFF. The CDR3 DNA reads as TGTGCCAGCAGTGATAGGGGACTAGCGGGATACAATGAGCAGTTCTTC.

The chain uses TRBV4-3 and TRBJ1-4; D is perhaps TRBD1 (6 bases). CDR3 length: 15 amino acids. V lost 3 bases and J 0 bases, leaving 8 bases between the germline ends. Germline V gene data show CDR1 as LGHNA and CDR2 as YSLEER. CDR3 in amino acids: CASSQTGATNEKLFF. Written as DNA, the CDR3 is TGCGCCAGCAGCCAGACAGGCGCAACTAATGAAAAACTGTTTTTT.

The chain links TRBV4-1 to TRBJ1-1; D uncertain. V was trimmed by 1 base and J by 1 base, leaving 4 bases between them. The CDR3 extends over 13 amino acids. Germline CDR1 and CDR2: MGHRA and YSYEKL. Written as DNA, the CDR3 is TGCGCCAGCAGCCAAGGACAGAACACTGAAGCTTTCTTT. It translates to CASSQGQNTEAFF.

V and J are TRBV4-2 and TRBJ2-5, with a tentative D call TRBD1 (6 bases). CDR1 and CDR2 (germline): LGHNA, YNFKEQ. The CDR3 spans 14 residues. Trimming removed 0 bases from V and 4 bases from J, with 9 bases in between. The CDR3 DNA sequence: TGTGCCAGCAGCCAAGATAGGACAGCAGAGACCCAGTACTTC. It translates to CASSQDRTAETQYF.

Of note for this clone: Other DNA variants within this sample encode the same CDR3. The chain uses TRBV6-1 and TRBJ2-7; 9 bases are a match to TRBD2. Germline V lookup: CDR1 MNHNS, CDR2 SASEGT. This CDR3 has 17 amino acids. Trimming at V came to 4 bases and at J to 4 bases, leaving 14 bases not matched to a gene. CDR3 sequence (DNA): TGTGCCAGCAGTGCGAAGAGATCGACTAGCGGATCTTACGAGCAGTACTTC. It translates to CASSAKRSTSGSYEQYF.

The V gene is TRBV5-4, the J gene TRBJ2-5; D is possibly TRBD2 (6 bases). The CDR3 sequence is 16 residues long. The V gene lost 0 bases and the J gene lost 2 bases, with 14 bases spanning the gap. Germline CDR1 and CDR2: SGHNT and YYREEE (reference sequence). CDR3 nucleotides: TGTGCCAGCAGCTTGGAGGTGGGGGGTTCTCAAGAGACCCAGTACTTC. This gives the protein CASSLEVGGSQETQYF.

This clone was recorded only once. This rearrangement joins TRBV7-3 to TRBJ2-6; 7 bases map to TRBD1. The CDR3 has 16 residues. Germline V gives CDR1 SGHTA, CDR2 FQGTGA. V shed 4 bases, J shed 1 base, and the junction held 4 bases outside the gene matches. The CDR3 loop reads CASSSLTGSGANVLTF. In DNA, the CDR3 is TGTGCCAGCAGCTCCTTGACAGGGTCTGGGGCCAACGTCCTGACTTTC.

There are a few counts of this clone. This chain connects TRBV7-9 to TRBJ1-1; the D gene is possibly TRBD1 (6 bases). CDR1 and CDR2 from the germline V gene are SEHNR and FQNEAQ (reference sequence). V gave up 7 bases and J gave up 11 bases, with 20 bases separating them. The CDR3 runs to 13 residues. This CDR3 reads CASKGQGLDWAFF. CDR3 coding DNA: TGTGCCAGCAAGGGGCAGGGGCTGGATTGGGCTTTCTTT.

This chain connects TRBV19 to TRBJ2-3; TRBD2 matches 8 bases. After removal of 6 bases from V and 0 bases from J, the junction contained 8 bases not matched to a gene. CDR3 length: 16 amino acids. Germline assignment: CDR1 LNHDA and CDR2 SQIVND (reference sequence). The CDR3 here is CASSSERGGSTDTQYF. The DNA of the CDR3 is TGTGCCAGTAGCTCGGAACGGGGGGGTAGCACAGATACGCAGTATTTT.

The sample holds one count of this clone. The chain recombines TRBV15 with TRBJ2-3; 8 positions match TRBD2. Germline values: CDR1 LNHNV, CDR2 YYDKDF (reference sequence). This CDR3 region has 14 residues. The V gene end was trimmed by 4 bases and the J gene end by 5 bases; junction bases not matched to a gene: 5. The CDR3 sequence: CATSIGGGRDTQYF. In DNA form, the CDR3 reads TGTGCCACCAGCATCGGGGGGGGTAGAGATACGCAGTATTTT.

The V and J genes are TRBV5-1 and TRBJ2-5; 13 nucleotides agree with TRBD2. Germline trimming cut 2 bases from V and 1 base from J; bases unmatched to any gene: 5. CDR1 is SGHRS and CDR2 is YFSETQ in the germline V gene. This CDR3 region has 17 residues. For the CDR3, the DNA is TGCGCCAGCAGCTTAGTGGGACTAGCGGGGATCCAAGAGACCCAGTACTTC. Translating it yields CASSLVGLAGIQETQYF.

V usage is TRBV11-3 and J usage is TRBJ2-7, with 7 bases aligning to TRBD1. V gave up 1 base and J gave up 8 bases; unmatched junction bases: 11. From germline, CDR1 is SGHNT and CDR2 YENEEA. CDR3 length: 15 amino acids. The CDR3 DNA reads TGTGCCAGCAGCTTAGCGGGTCCCACAGGGGTTAAGCAGTACTTC. Translation gives CASSLAGPTGVKQYF.